This T cell receptor (beta chain) was recorded in a study of blood T cell repertoires in COVID-19. Study-wide background: Samples representing acute and convalescent COVID-19 were sourced from the United States, Italy and Spain. T cells, B-cell-depleted T cells, or PBMCs supplied cDNA or gDNA.

In the authors' workflow: Reference gene primer amplification gave nucleated cell count estimates. Some clones are missing from TCRdb's copy, which holds only in-frame ones; the method was immunoSEQ multiplex PCR. The D gene and trimming were derived from the DNA, and the V and J assignments and clone size from that table. The table records 150,000 to 200,000 clones, approximately 84% of them present only once. The CDR3 extends over 14 amino acids. Germline lookup yields CDR1 MNHEY and CDR2 SVGAGI. Between the trimmed V and J ends, which lost 6 bases and 5 bases, there was a span of 11 bases. The gene calls are TRBV6-5 and TRBJ1-6; possibly TRBD1 for D (6 bases). This sequence was found in a man aged 35 to 55 who had recovered from COVID-19. Sequences were obtained from peripheral blood. As DNA, the CDR3 is TGTGCCAGCAGGGGGGCGGGTAATAATTCACCCCTCCACTTT. The encoded protein is CASRGAGNNSPLHF.